These 20 T cell receptor beta chains were all obtained from the same sample, sequenced in a study of post-analysis software for immune sequencing data (dated by TCRdb to between 2015 and 2017). The research as a whole found: Significantly higher frequencies in patients than in controls were found for about five TRBV segments, including TRBV5-6, TRBV5-1 and TRBV20-1.

Library prep was done by PCR. TCRdb records Illumina HiSeq 2500 as the sequencer. Unique molecular identifiers were incorporated into TCR beta cDNA libraries to reduce PCR and sequencing biases. TCRdb redid the processing of the public reads, applying fastp at Q25 and MiXCR, and retained in-frame beta chains. When rows share a CDR3 protein, they turn into one entry using the most common DNA and genes. This sample comprises a few hundred thousand distinct CDR3 sequences, 30% to 45% of them detected only once. The ten top clones hold about an eighth of the sample. These receptors are not linked to any known antigen. Source material: blood. All receptors derive from a girl between 5 and 17 years old with multiple sclerosis.

This clonotype was seen ten or more times. The rearrangement joins TRBV24-1 to TRBJ2-5; D tentatively reads TRBD1 or TRBD2 (5 bases each). CDR1 KGHDR and CDR2 SFDVKD come from the germline V gene. The CDR3 has 12 residues. V shed 6 bases and J shed 9 bases, with 13 bases lying between them. The CDR3 nucleotides are TGTGCCACCAGTAAGGGACCAGAAGCCCAGTACTTC. The encoded protein is CATSKGPEAQYF.

The chain has TRBV5-1 and TRBJ1-5, with a weak D call TRBD1 (6 bases). Trimming took off 3 bases at V and 5 bases at J, with 12 bases between the two ends. In germline, CDR1 is SGHRS, CDR2 YFSETQ. The CDR3 is made up of 14 amino acids. The DNA for the CDR3 is TGCGCCAGCAGCTCCTCGGGGGGCGATCAGCCCCAGCATTTT. Translated, it gives CASSSSGGDQPQHF.

This chain connects TRBV3-1 to TRBJ2-5; D may be TRBD1 (5 bases). The better agreement between TRBJ2-7 and the DNA end casts doubt on the J call. CDR1 LGHDT and CDR2 YNNKEL come from the germline V gene (reference sequence). The CDR3 covers 13 residues. CDR3 loop: CASSTQASGEQYF. The CDR3 DNA sequence: TGTGCCAGCAGCACACAGGCATCTGGCGAGCAGTACTTC.

In its sample, this clonotype was seen a few times. In DNA, the CDR3 is TGCGCCAGCAGCCAACTGCAGGGGGCGGATGGCTACACCTTC. It is translated as CASSQLQGADGYTF. This chain uses TRBV4-1 with TRBJ1-2; 8 bases are a match to TRBD1. V shed 2 bases, J shed 6 bases, and the junction held 5 bases outside the gene matches. From germline, CDR1 is MGHRA and CDR2 YSYEKL. This CDR3 is 14 amino acids long.

The chain carries TRBV20-1 and TRBJ2-7, with 7 bases aligning to TRBD2. The CDR3 runs 12 residues. Germline V gene lookup returns CDR1 DFQATT and CDR2 SNEGSKA (reference sequence). The ends lost 2 bases at V and 3 bases at J; junction bases unmatched: 1. CDR3 in amino acids: CSARPGGYEQYF. The CDR3 coding sequence is TGCAGTGCTAGACCGGGGGGCTACGAGCAGTACTTC.

The V gene is TRBV27, the J gene TRBJ2-7, with a tentative D call TRBD1 (5 bases). The CDR3 covers 14 residues. Germline values: CDR1 MNHEY, CDR2 SMNVEV (reference sequence). V shed 6 bases and J shed 5 bases, with 17 bases lying between them. The CDR3 protein is CASSPTAAGNEQYF. CDR3 coding DNA: TGTGCCAGCAGCCCTACCGCGGCAGGGAACGAGCAGTACTTC.

J is TRBJ2-5 and V is TRBV6-2 or TRBV6-3; tentative D call: TRBD2 (5 bases). The DNA end favors TRBJ2-7, so the J call may be wrong. The CDR3 extends over 18 amino acids. Germline V gives CDR1 MNHEY, CDR2 SVGEGT. Here the CDR3 DNA reads TGTGCCAGCAGCAACCCCCTGGTGGGAGTCTCAAATGGGAACGAGCAGTACTTC. Amino acids: CASSNPLVGVSNGNEQYF.

This clonotype was found a few times. The chain joins TRBV6-5 to TRBJ2-2; D may be TRBD1 (5 bases). Germline V CDR1 and CDR2: MNHEY, SVGAGI. This CDR3 has 15 amino acids. V was trimmed by 0 bases and J by 3 bases, leaving 8 bases between them. CDR3: CASSYSQVYTGELFF. The CDR3 coding sequence is TGTGCCAGCAGTTACTCACAGGTGTACACCGGGGAGCTGTTTTTT.

The J gene is TRBJ2-7, the V gene TRBV10-2, with D possibly being TRBD1 (6 bases). Per the germline V gene, CDR1 is WSHSY and CDR2 is SAAADI. Trimming took off 0 bases at V and 2 bases at J, with 8 bases between the two ends. This CDR3 is 14 amino acids long. CDR3: CASSESWGPYEQYF. CDR3 coding DNA: TGCGCCAGCAGTGAGTCGTGGGGGCCCTACGAGCAGTACTTC.

This clonotype was detected once. The chain carries TRBV27 and TRBJ2-7, with TRBD1 matching over 7 bases. V gave up 5 bases and J gave up 2 bases; unmatched junction bases: 6. The CDR3 consists of 14 residues. Germline values: CDR1 MNHEY, CDR2 SMNVEV (reference sequence). CDR3 sequence: CASSPLDRAYEQYF. The CDR3 bases are TGTGCCAGCAGTCCCCTAGACAGGGCCTACGAGCAGTACTTC.

The chain combines TRBV7-2 with TRBJ2-3, with 9 positions matching TRBD1. CDR1 and CDR2 from the germline V gene are SGHTA and FQGNSA. The CDR3 has 14 residues. J gave up 4 bases and V 7 bases, and 6 bases lay outside the gene matches. CDR3 nucleotides: TGTGCCAGCATCCCCGACAGGGGGGCAGATACGCAGTATTTT. It specifies CASIPDRGADTQYF.

The chain links TRBV21-1 to TRBJ2-4; TRBD1, the table's D call, was not compared with the DNA. TRBV21-1 constitutes a pseudogene. There are 20 residues in the CDR3. The CDR3 protein is CASSVLGPGQGSVWSNIQYF. In DNA, the CDR3 is TGTGCCAGCAGCGTTCTAGGGCCGGGACAGGGTTCGGTTTGGTCAAACATTCAGTACTTC.

The rearrangement uses TRBV4-1 and TRBJ2-3, with TRBD2 identical over 10 bases. The CDR3 totals 17 residues. V trimming: 1 base; J trimming: 3 bases; junction bases outside the gene matches: 7. Germline V gene sequence: CDR1 MGHRA, CDR2 YSYEKL. Here the CDR3 reads CASSQGGAGGLTDTQYF. The DNA for the CDR3 is TGCGCCAGCAGCCAAGGCGGAGCGGGGGGGTTGACAGATACGCAGTATTTT.

Turning to this clonotype: The junction departs from germline at one end; a sequencing error may be responsible. The rearrangement links TRBV28 to TRBJ2-1, with TRBD2 identical over 12 bases. Per the germline V gene, CDR1 is MDHEN and CDR2 is SYDVKM. The length of the CDR3 is 16 residues. CDR3 amino acids: CTSSFPGLAGTSEQFF. The CDR3, as DNA: TGTACCAGCAGTTTCCCAGGACTAGCGGGGACATCGGAGCAGTTCTTC.

In nucleotides, the CDR3 is TGTGCCAGCAGCTCCGAAGCGGGCAGGGGGAATACCGGGGAGCTGTTTTTT. Translating gives CASSSEAGRGNTGELFF. The chain couples TRBV2 to TRBJ2-2; the D gene is possibly TRBD1 (7 bases). Germline V gene sequence: CDR1 SNHLY, CDR2 FYNNEI. The CDR3 spans 17 residues. Between the trimmed V and J ends, which lost 6 bases and 5 bases, there was a span of 22 bases.

In this sample, this clonotype turned up a few times. The chain couples TRBV7-6 to TRBJ2-5; D is perhaps TRBD2 (6 bases). Matching the DNA end better, TRBJ2-7 makes the J call doubtful. This CDR3 is 13 amino acids long. Germline V gives CDR1 SGHVS, CDR2 FNYEAQ. CDR3 coding DNA: TGTGCCAGCAGTTCCGGGGGAGTGTACGAGCAGTACTTC. Translated: CASSSGGVYEQYF.

Concerning this clonotype: An end of the junction does not agree with germline; a read error may underlie this. V and J are TRBV4-1 and TRBJ2-7, with D uncertain. The CDR3 contains 15 residues. The germline V gene encodes CDR1 MGHRA and CDR2 YSYEKL. CDR3 coding DNA: TGCGCCGGCAGCCAAGAATGGCAGGTCTCCTACGAGCAGTACTTC. Translated, it gives CAGSQEWQVSYEQYF.

This clonotype was found a few times. CDR3 bases: TGTGCCAGCGGAGGGGGGGACACAGATACGCAGTATTTT. It is translated as CASGGGDTDTQYF. The chain joins TRBV2 to TRBJ2-3; D may be TRBD2 (7 bases). Germline loops: CDR1 SNHLY, CDR2 FYNNEI. The CDR3 runs 13 residues. The V end was cut by 8 bases, the J end by 2 bases, with 11 bases between.

V gene TRBV5-1 combines with J gene TRBJ1-1; 8 nucleotides line up with TRBD1. The CDR3 loop spans 17 amino acids. The V segment lost 4 bases and the J segment 1 base; nucleotides outside the gene matches: 12. From germline, CDR1 is SGHRS and CDR2 YFSETQ. The CDR3 DNA sequence: TGCGCCAGCAGCGTCGGACAGGGTTCCGTCCGGAACACTGAAGCTTTCTTT. Protein sequence: CASSVGQGSVRNTEAFF.

Comments on this clonotype: Germline is not matched at one junction end, which may reflect a read error. This chain connects TRBV5-1 to TRBJ1-3, with a tentative D call TRBD1 (6 bases). Germline CDR1 SGHRS, CDR2 YFSETQ. This CDR3 spans 14 amino acids. CDR3 residues: CASRQGSPGNTRYF. DNA of the CDR3: TGCGCCAGCAGACAGGGCTCCCCTGGAAACACCAGATATTTT.